Below are 18 T cell receptor beta chains sequenced from a single sample in a study of cytomegalovirus exposure and HLA in healthy donors. PCR primers comprised 60 Vbeta and 13 Jbeta primers. Repertoires were generated with immunoSEQ multiplex PCR, while TCRdb's copy carries only in-frame clones and drops some. The sample has some 200,000 clones; 75% to 85% are singletons. Sequenced sample: PBMCs. Every receptor here comes from a girl between 5 and 17 years old in good health and CMV-seropositive.

V usage is TRBV4-1 and J usage is TRBJ2-6; tentative D call: TRBD2 (5 bases). Trimming shortened V by 1 base and J by 0 bases, and 16 bases separated the two germline ends. CDR3 length: 19 amino acids. Germline values: CDR1 MGHRA, CDR2 YSYEKL. Written as DNA, the CDR3 is TGCGCCAGCAGCCAAGTTTACGGGGTCCCCCTCTCTGGGGCCAACGTCCTGACTTTC. Amino acid sequence: CASSQVYGVPLSGANVLTF.

The chain uses TRBV5-4 and TRBJ2-5; 7 bases agree with TRBD1. Germline trimming cut 0 bases from V and 1 base from J; bases unmatched to any gene: 0. CDR1 and CDR2 (germline): SGHNT, YYREEE (reference sequence). This CDR3 spans 14 amino acids. The CDR3 region has the DNA TGTGCCAGCAGCTTGGGACAGGGCCAAGAGACCCAGTACTTC. Protein sequence: CASSLGQGQETQYF.

The V and J genes are TRBV6-5 and TRBJ1-1; 10 bases are a match to TRBD1. J lost 3 bases, V lost 5 bases, and 6 bases had no gene match. Germline assignment: CDR1 MNHEY and CDR2 SVGAGI. CDR3 length: 15 amino acids. The CDR3 loop is CASSRQGASYTEAFF. The CDR3, as DNA: TGTGCCAGCAGTCGACAGGGGGCGAGTTACACTGAAGCTTTCTTT.

The V gene is TRBV6-5, the J gene TRBJ1-5; TRBD1 might be the D (6 bases). V was pared by 0 bases and J by 7 bases, with 16 bases between. CDR3 length: 16 residues. In germline, CDR1 is MNHEY, CDR2 SVGAGI. The CDR3 protein is CASSYSNPGDGQPQHF. Written as DNA, the CDR3 is TGTGCCAGCAGTTACTCGAACCCAGGGGATGGGCAGCCCCAGCATTTT.

V gene TRBV7-9 combines with J gene TRBJ1-6, with 8 positions matching TRBD1. J was trimmed by 5 bases and V by 5 bases; bases with no gene match: 2. The CDR3 length is 14 residues. The germline gives CDR1 SEHNR, CDR2 FQNEAQ (reference sequence). CDR3 sequence: CASSTQGDNSPLHF. The CDR3 bases are TGTGCCAGCAGCACACAGGGGGATAATTCACCCCTCCACTTT.

This chain joins TRBV21-1 and TRBJ2-5; TRBD2 was called by the table and not checked on the DNA. TRBV21-1 is listed as a pseudogene. The CDR3 extends over 18 amino acids. CDR3 protein: CASSKEMPSGASQETQYF. The CDR3 DNA reads TGTGCCAGCAGCAAAGAGATGCCTAGCGGGGCCTCTCAAGAGACCCAGTACTTC.

The chain couples TRBV15 to TRBJ2-1; TRBD2 matches at 11 bases. V was clipped by 4 bases and J by 7 bases; unmatched bases: 9. Germline V gene sequence: CDR1 LNHNV, CDR2 YYDKDF (reference sequence). The length of the CDR3 is 16 residues. CDR3 amino acids: CATSIGTSGFRNEQFF. Written as DNA, the CDR3 is TGTGCCACCAGCATAGGGACTAGCGGATTCAGAAATGAGCAGTTCTTC.

This rearrangement joins TRBV9 to TRBJ1-1; 7 bases are a match to TRBD1. This CDR3 has 15 residues. The V gene end was trimmed by 0 bases and the J gene end by 3 bases; junction bases not matched to a gene: 5. Germline CDR1 reads SGDLS; CDR2 reads YYNGEE. The CDR3 DNA is TGTGCCAGCAGCGTAGGGGGCAGGGGGGACACTGAAGCTTTCTTT. It yields the protein CASSVGGRGDTEAFF.

The chain carries TRBV5-1 and TRBJ1-5, with D possibly TRBD1 on 5 matching bases. The V end was cut by 1 base, the J end by 5 bases, with 7 bases between. CDR3 length: 13 amino acids. From germline, CDR1 is SGHRS and CDR2 YFSETQ. CDR3 residues: CASSLTGDQPQHF. CDR3 coding DNA: TGCGCCAGCAGCTTGACGGGGGATCAGCCCCAGCATTTT.

The V and J genes are TRBV11-3 and TRBJ1-2; possible D gene TRBD1, 6 bases. Germline V gene data show CDR1 as SGHNT and CDR2 as YENEEA. Deletions cut 5 bases from V and 9 bases from J, with 25 bases between. The CDR3 consists of 16 residues. The CDR3 sequence is CASSIQLSMGGPRYTF. In nucleotides, the CDR3 is TGTGCCAGCAGCATACAACTTTCGATGGGGGGGCCGCGCTACACCTTC. The full variable domain, its missing parts supplied by reference TRBV11-3 and TRBJ1-2, is EAGVVQSPRYKIIEKKQPVAFWCNPISGHNTLYWYLQNLGQGPELLIRYENEEAVDDSQLPKDRFSAERLKGVDSTLKIQPAELGDSAVYLCASSIQLSMGGPRYTFGSGTRLTVV.

The chain uses TRBV27 and TRBJ1-2; 9 bases align to TRBD1. Germline V gene sequence: CDR1 MNHEY, CDR2 SMNVEV (reference sequence). This CDR3 comprises 13 residues. V lost 6 bases, J lost 7 bases, and 6 bases stayed unmatched. The CDR3 sequence: CASRIQGASGYTF. CDR3 coding DNA: TGTGCCAGCAGGATACAGGGGGCGAGTGGCTACACCTTC.

The chain carries TRBV30 and TRBJ1-3; no reliable D call. The V and J ends lost 3 bases and 4 bases respectively, with 16 bases between them. Germline V gene lookup returns CDR1 GTSNPN and CDR2 SVGIG (reference sequence). The CDR3 runs 15 residues. CDR3 region: CAWSGPPGGGNTIYF. In DNA, the CDR3 is TGTGCCTGGAGCGGACCACCGGGAGGGGGAAACACCATATATTTT.

This clone was observed a single time. This chain uses TRBV5-1 with TRBJ2-1; 9 bases match TRBD1. V shed 4 bases, J shed 8 bases, and the junction held 7 bases outside the gene matches. CDR3 size: 14 residues. CDR1 and CDR2 (germline): SGHRS, YFSETQ. The CDR3 DNA follows: TGCGCCAGCAGCACCGGGACAGGGATAGATGAGCAGTTCTTC. Protein product: CASSTGTGIDEQFF.

The chain links TRBV7-2 to TRBJ2-7; D might be TRBD1 (6 bases). From germline, CDR1 is SGHTA and CDR2 FQGNSA. The length of the CDR3 is 11 residues. V lost 9 bases and J 3 bases, leaving 9 bases between the germline ends. The CDR3 is CASEGGYEQYF. In DNA form, the CDR3 reads TGTGCCAGTGAAGGGGGCTACGAGCAGTACTTC. The variable domain in full, with the rest retrieved from reference TRBV7-2 and TRBJ2-7, is GAGVSQSPSNKVTEKGKDVELRCDPISGHTALYWYRQSLGQGLEFLIYFQGNSAPDKSGLPSDRFSAERTGGSVSTLTIQRTQQEDSAVYLCASEGGYEQYFGPGTRLTVT.

This clone was seen just once. This chain uses TRBV9 with TRBJ1-1, with a possible D match to TRBD1 (6 bases). The V gene lost 4 bases and the J gene lost 0 bases, with 13 bases spanning the gap. Germline values: CDR1 SGDLS, CDR2 YYNGEE. The CDR3 consists of 15 residues. CDR3 DNA sequence: TGTGCCAGCAGCCCAAGTACAGGGATGAACACTGAAGCTTTCTTT. Translated: CASSPSTGMNTEAFF.

The rearrangement joins TRBV9 to TRBJ2-5; 16 nucleotides agree with TRBD2. J lost 5 bases, V lost 4 bases, and 8 bases had no gene match. The CDR3 totals 17 residues. CDR1 and CDR2 (germline): SGDLS, YYNGEE. The CDR3 protein is CASSIGTSGGAWETQYF. The CDR3 coding sequence is TGTGCCAGCAGCATTGGGACTAGCGGGGGGGCCTGGGAGACCCAGTACTTC.

This chain links TRBV2 with TRBJ2-7; D possibly corresponds to TRBD2 (5 bases). The V gene's germline CDR1 is SNHLY and CDR2 FYNNEI. The CDR3 extends over 15 amino acids. The V end lost 3 bases, the J end lost 5 bases, and 17 bases lay between the germline ends. CDR3 DNA: TGTGCCAGCAGTGATTTCGGGGTTGACCCCCACGAGCAGTACTTC. Translation: CASSDFGVDPHEQYF.

The chain employs TRBV30 and TRBJ1-1; D ambiguous. Trimming shortened V by 3 bases and J by 1 base, and 9 bases separated the two germline ends. Germline V gene sequence: CDR1 GTSNPN, CDR2 SVGIG (reference sequence). The CDR3 has 13 residues. The chain's CDR3 is CAWRRQANTEAFF. CDR3 nucleotide sequence: TGTGCCTGGAGACGGCAGGCGAACACTGAAGCTTTCTTT.